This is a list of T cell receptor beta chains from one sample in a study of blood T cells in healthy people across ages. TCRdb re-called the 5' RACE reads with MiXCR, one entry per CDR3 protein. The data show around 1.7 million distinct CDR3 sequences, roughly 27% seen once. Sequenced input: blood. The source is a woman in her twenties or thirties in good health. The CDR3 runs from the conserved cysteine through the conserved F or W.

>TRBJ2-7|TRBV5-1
CASSPSDRLNEQYF
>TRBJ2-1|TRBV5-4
CASSLDEGSSIIEQFF
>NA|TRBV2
CATELGAGVSEQYF
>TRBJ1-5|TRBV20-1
CSATGTGFQPQHF
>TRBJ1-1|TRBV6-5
CASTSFWGQMNTEAFF
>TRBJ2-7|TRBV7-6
CASSLGTSGGEYEQYF
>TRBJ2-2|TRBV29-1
CSALPEALNTGELFF
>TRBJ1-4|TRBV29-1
CSVAHRRNEKLFF
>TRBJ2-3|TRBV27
CASSLQGWDTQYF
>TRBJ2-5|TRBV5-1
CASSTTGEETQYF
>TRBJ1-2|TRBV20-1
CSARVTGGRDGYTF
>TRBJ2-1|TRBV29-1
CSTGTTYNEQFF
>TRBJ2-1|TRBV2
CASSPTLQRPNNEQFF
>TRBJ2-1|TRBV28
CASSSGPETGGNEQFF
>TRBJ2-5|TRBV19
CASRSGALHQETQYF
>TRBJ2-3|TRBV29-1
CSSGGDVGTDTQYF
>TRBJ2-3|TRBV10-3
CAIASGGPIGTDTQYF
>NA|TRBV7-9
CASSLVVGTENEQYF
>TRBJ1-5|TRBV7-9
CASSLDRFGSYSNQPQHF
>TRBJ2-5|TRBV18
CASSPPGQQETQYF
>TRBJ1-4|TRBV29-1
CSVAKGQPNEKLFF
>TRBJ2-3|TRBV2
CASSDPGGADTQYF
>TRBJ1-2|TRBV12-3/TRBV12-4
CASTFRDLRGGYTF
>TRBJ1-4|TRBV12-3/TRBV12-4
CASRLRGLEATNEKLFF
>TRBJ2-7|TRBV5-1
CASSSLPTGGYEQYF
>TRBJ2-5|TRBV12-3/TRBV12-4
CASSFRTTSAVETQYF
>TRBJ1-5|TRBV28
CASRGSSQPQHF
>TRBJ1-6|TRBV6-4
CASSTGGADSPLHF
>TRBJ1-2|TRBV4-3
CASSQDLGDGYTF
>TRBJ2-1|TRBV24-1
CARRRPGGCDNEQFF
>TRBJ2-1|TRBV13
CASSSYGVSSYNEQFF
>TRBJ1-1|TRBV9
CASSVGQRETEAFF
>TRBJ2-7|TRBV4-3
CASSQDWRAIAYEQYF
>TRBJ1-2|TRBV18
CASSPQEENYGYTF
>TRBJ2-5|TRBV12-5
CASGFRGQETQYF
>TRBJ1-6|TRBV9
CASSVDAGTPPLHF
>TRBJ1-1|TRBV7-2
CASSFRASVTEAFF
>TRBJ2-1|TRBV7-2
CASSLGPRGETQFF
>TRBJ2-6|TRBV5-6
CASLLEGIGSGANVLTF
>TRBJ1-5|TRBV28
CAGGEGGQPQHF
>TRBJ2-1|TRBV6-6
CASSVQGDEQFF
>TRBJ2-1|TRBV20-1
CSAGGAFSNEQFF
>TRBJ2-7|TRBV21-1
CASSSRRGGAPSYEQYF
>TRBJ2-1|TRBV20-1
CSAAEGEQFF
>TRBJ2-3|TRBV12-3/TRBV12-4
CASIHRGWTDTQYF
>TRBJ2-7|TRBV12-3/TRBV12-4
CASSLRPLYEQYF
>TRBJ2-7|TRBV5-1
CASKDQAYEQYF
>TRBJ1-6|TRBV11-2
CASSLEWQSNSPLHF
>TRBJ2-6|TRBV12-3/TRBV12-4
CASSKGQANSGANVLTF
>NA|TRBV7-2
CASSFLAVKYEQYF
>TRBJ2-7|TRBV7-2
CASSLPNVSSQGFSYEQYF
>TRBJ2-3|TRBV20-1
CSARDRVFSDTQYF
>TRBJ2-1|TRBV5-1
CASSLGRDRGQLDNEQFF
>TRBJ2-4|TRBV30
CAWTKGDIQYF
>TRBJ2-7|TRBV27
CASSFLLSSSYEQYF
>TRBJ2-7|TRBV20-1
CSARESGRMYEQYF